This TCR beta chain is from a study of shared clonotypes between healthy human individuals. The table came from immunoSEQ multiplex PCR; TCRdb's copy has only in-frame clones and leaves some out. This table holds about 180,000 clones, just under 95% found once. Deletions cut 3 bases from V and 10 bases from J, with 12 bases between. The CDR3 runs to 13 residues. Per germline, CDR1 SEHNR and CDR2 FQNEAQ (reference sequence). The TCR was taken from a woman younger than 45 in good health. Sequencing was carried out using naive CD4+ T cells sorted from blood. Subset here: CD45RA+ positively selected. The chain has TRBV7-9 and TRBJ1-4, with D possibly being TRBD1 (6 bases). DNA for the CDR3: TGTGCCAGCAGCTTGGGGGCAGCGGGAAAACTGTTTTTT. It translates to CASSLGAAGKLFF.